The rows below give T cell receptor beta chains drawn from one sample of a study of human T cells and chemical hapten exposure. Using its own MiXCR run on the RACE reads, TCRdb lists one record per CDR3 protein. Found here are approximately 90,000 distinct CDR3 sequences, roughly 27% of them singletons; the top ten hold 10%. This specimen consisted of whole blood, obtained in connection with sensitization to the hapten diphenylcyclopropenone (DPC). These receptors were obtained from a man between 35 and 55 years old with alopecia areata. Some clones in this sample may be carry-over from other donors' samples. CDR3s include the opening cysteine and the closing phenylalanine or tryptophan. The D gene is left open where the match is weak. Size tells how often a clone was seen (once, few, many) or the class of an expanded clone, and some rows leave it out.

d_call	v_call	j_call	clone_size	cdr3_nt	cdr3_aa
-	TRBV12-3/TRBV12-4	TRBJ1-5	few	TGTGCCAGCAGTCGGGACACTCCTAATCAGCCCCAGCATTTT	CASSRDTPNQPQHF
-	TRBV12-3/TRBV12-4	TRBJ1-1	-	TGTGCCAGCAGACAGGGCCCGAACACTGAAGCTTTCTTT	CASRQGPNTEAFF
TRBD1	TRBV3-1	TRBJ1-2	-	TGTGCCAGCAGCCGCCGACAGGGGGGCTATGGCTACACCTTC	CASSRRQGGYGYTF
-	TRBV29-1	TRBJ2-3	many	TGCAGCGTTGAAGACCCCACTACCACAGATACGCAGTATTTT	CSVEDPTTTDTQYF
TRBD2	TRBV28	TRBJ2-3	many	TGTGCCAGCAGTCTTATGCGAAGAGCGGGAGGCCTGGGAGATACGCAGTATTTT	CASSLMRRAGGLGDTQYF
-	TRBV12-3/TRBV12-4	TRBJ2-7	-	TGTGCCAGCAGTTTAGCGGGAGGCTTCTACGAGCAGTACTTC	CASSLAGGFYEQYF
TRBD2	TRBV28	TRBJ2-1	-	TGTGCCAGCATAACTAGCGGGTGGGGGGGCTACAATGAGCAGTTCTTC	CASITSGWGGYNEQFF
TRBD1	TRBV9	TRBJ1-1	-	TGTGCCAGCAGCGTAGAACAGGGGGCCGCTGAAGCTTTCTTT	CASSVEQGAAEAFF
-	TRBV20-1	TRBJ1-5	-	TGCAGTGCTAGAGAGGACGGAAATCAGCCCCAGCATTTT	CSAREDGNQPQHF
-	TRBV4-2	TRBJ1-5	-	TGTGCCAGCAGCCAAGACGTGGGGGGCAGCAATCAGCCCCAGCATTTT	CASSQDVGGSNQPQHF
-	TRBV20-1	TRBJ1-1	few	TGCAGAGCCCGTCCCGAGGGAAGCATGAACACTGAAGCTTTCTTT	CRARPEGSMNTEAFF
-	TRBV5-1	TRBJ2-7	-	TGCGCCAGCAGCTTGGCCTCACCGGCCCAAGAGCAGTACTTC	CASSLASPAQEQYF
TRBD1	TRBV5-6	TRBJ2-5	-	TGTGCCAGCAGCACAGGGGGCGCTTCGGAGACCCAGTACTTC	CASSTGGASETQYF
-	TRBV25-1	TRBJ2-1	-	TGTGCCAGCAGTGAATATAAGTGGGAGCAGTTCTTC	CASSEYKWEQFF
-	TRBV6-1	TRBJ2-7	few	TGTGCCAGCTCCGGCGGGACCCTAACCTACGAGCAGTACTTC	CASSGGTLTYEQYF
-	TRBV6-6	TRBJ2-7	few	TGTGCCAGCAGCCTCTCAGGCGCGGGAGAGCAGTACTTC	CASSLSGAGEQYF
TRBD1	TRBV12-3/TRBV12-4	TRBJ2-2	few	TGTGCCAGCAGTCCCTGGACAGGGGACACCGGGGAGCTGTTTTTT	CASSPWTGDTGELFF
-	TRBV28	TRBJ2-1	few	TGTGCCAGCAGTTACAACAATGAGCAGTTCTTC	CASSYNNEQFF
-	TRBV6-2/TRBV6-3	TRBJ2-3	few	TGTGCCAGCAGACCCGACGAGAAAGATACGCAGTATTTT	CASRPDEKDTQYF